Listed below are T cell receptor beta chains from one sample, sequenced in a study of cytomegalovirus exposure and HLA in healthy donors. Sequencing was performed with immunoSEQ multiplex PCR; in TCRdb, only in-frame clones are kept and a portion is missing. The data show more than 40,000 clones, roughly 51% seen once. Source material: PBMCs. The receptors here all came from a man aged 55 to 69 in good health and CMV-seronegative. Each CDR3 is given with its conserved first and last residue. Fields, in order: D gene, clone size, J gene, V gene, CDR3 protein, CDR3 DNA. The D gene is left open where the match is weak. Expanded clones are given a class, and other clones once, few, many or no size at all.

>NA|few|TRBJ2-7|TRBV29-1
CSVGGSSYEQYF
TGCAGCGTTGGAGGTAGCTCCTACGAGCAGTACTTC
>NA|NA|TRBJ1-5|TRBV27
CASSPHGGRNQPQHF
TGTGCCAGCAGCCCCCATGGGGGCCGGAATCAGCCCCAGCATTTT
>TRBD1|NA|TRBJ2-1|TRBV7-3
CASSLYGTGTYNEQFF
TGTGCCAGCAGCCTCTACGGGACAGGTACCTACAATGAGCAGTTCTTC
>NA|NA|TRBJ1-2|TRBV10-3
CAISEPSQGKNGYTF
TGTGCCATCAGTGAGCCTTCACAGGGCAAGAATGGCTACACCTTC
>TRBD2|once|TRBJ2-1|TRBV9
CASSPGPGTSPTVKWREQFF
TGTGCCAGCAGCCCCGGCCCCGGGACTAGCCCGACGGTGAAGTGGCGTGAGCAGTTCTTC
>TRBD2|few|TRBJ2-2|TRBV4-2
CASSQVLAGNERTGELFF
TGTGCCAGCAGCCAAGTTCTAGCGGGAAATGAAAGGACCGGGGAGCTGTTTTTT
>NA|NA|TRBJ1-1|TRBV10-1
CASSETMAGIEAFF
TGCGCCAGCAGTGAGACTATGGCGGGCATAGAAGCTTTCTTT
>NA|once|TRBJ2-5|TRBV6-1
CASSEGQAIPREQYF
TGTGCCAGCAGTGAAGGCCAGGCGATCCCTAGGGAGCAGTACTTC
>NA|NA|TRBJ2-7|TRBV7-8
CASSLDLAIVYEQYF
TGTGCCAGCAGCTTAGATCTAGCGATCGTCTACGAGCAGTACTTC
>NA|NA|TRBJ1-3|TRBV30
CAWYGRGGNTIYF
TGTGCCTGGTACGGGCGGGGTGGAAACACCATATATTTT
>NA|NA|TRBJ2-2|TRBV7-3
CASSHGGDTGELFF
TGTGCCAGCAGCCACGGAGGAGACACCGGGGAGCTGTTTTTT
>NA|once|TRBJ1-2|TRBV30
CAWERQRANYGYTF
TGTGCCTGGGAAAGACAGAGAGCTAACTATGGCTACACCTTC
>NA|few|TRBJ2-4|TRBV29-1
CSVVRDSANIQYF
TGCAGCGTTGTGCGGGACTCAGCGAACATTCAGTACTTC
>NA|NA|TRBJ1-4|TRBV5-1
CASSLGREVWGGEKLFF
TGCGCCAGCAGCTTAGGACGAGAAGTTTGGGGGGGTGAAAAACTGTTTTTT